This TCR beta chain came from a study of radiotherapy plus CTLA-4 blockade in lung cancer. Overall study results and limits: There was expansion of tumor-derived TCR clones in blood after radiotherapy plus ipilimumab.

A note on this clone: The target antigen is unknown.

Trimming at V came to 1 base and at J to 0 bases, leaving 3 bases not matched to a gene. The germline CDR1 and CDR2 sequences are MGHRA and YSYEKL. The CDR3 totals 16 residues. Only in-frame clones appear in the TCRdb table, and some are missing; sequencing was by immunoSEQ multiplex PCR. The sample contains some 50,000 clones, roughly 76% of which appear only once. Sequencing was performed on peripheral blood, taken from a patient treated with radiotherapy plus ipilimumab. The chain carries TRBV4-1 and TRBJ1-5; 7 nucleotides align to TRBD1. This receptor was taken from a human donor with non-small cell lung cancer who had stable disease on radiotherapy plus ipilimumab. For the CDR3, the DNA is TGCGCCAGCAGCCAAGGACAGGGCCCTAGCAATCAGCCCCAGCATTTT. The encoded protein is CASSQGQGPSNQPQHF.